This is a list of T cell receptor beta chains from one sample in a study of blood T cells in healthy people across ages. TCRdb reprocessed the 5' RACE reads with MiXCR, giving one entry per CDR3 protein. The sample has about 1.8 million distinct CDR3 sequences, about 49% seen once; the top ten hold roughly 2.1%. The sequenced sample was blood. All receptors come from a woman in her forties in good health. Both conserved end residues are part of each CDR3. The order of the fields is J gene, V gene, CDR3 protein.

j_gene: TRBJ1-2; v_gene: TRBV7-6; CDR3aa: CASSSPGAYGYTF
j_gene: TRBJ2-1; v_gene: TRBV4-2; CDR3aa: CASSQETLRDEQFF
j_gene: TRBJ1-4; v_gene: TRBV27; CDR3aa: CASSFMGTGNEKLFF
j_gene: TRBJ1-5; v_gene: TRBV20-1; CDR3aa: CSATTTGISNQPQHF
j_gene: TRBJ2-5; v_gene: TRBV29-1; CDR3aa: CSVARMGRWETQYF
j_gene: TRBJ1-1; v_gene: TRBV28; CDR3aa: CASSFRTYTEAFF
j_gene: TRBJ2-1; v_gene: TRBV7-9; CDR3aa: CASSLQSGGAYNEQFF
j_gene: TRBJ2-5; v_gene: TRBV27; CDR3aa: CASSSIDRVGETQYF
j_gene: TRBJ1-1; v_gene: TRBV5-1; CDR3aa: CASSLRDTPGNTEAFF
j_gene: TRBJ2-5; v_gene: TRBV20-1; CDR3aa: CSAEKQSGETQYF
j_gene: TRBJ2-1; v_gene: TRBV7-2; CDR3aa: CASSLIAGGLDEQFF
j_gene: TRBJ2-5; v_gene: TRBV7-2; CDR3aa: CASSLSLPLQYF
j_gene: TRBJ2-4; v_gene: TRBV5-1; CDR3aa: CASSFGRGAKNIQYF
j_gene: TRBJ2-5; v_gene: TRBV7-2; CDR3aa: CASRKQGTTLGETQYF
j_gene: TRBJ1-2; v_gene: TRBV28; CDR3aa: CASSSQAYGYTF
j_gene: TRBJ1-2; v_gene: TRBV9; CDR3aa: CASSVGIHGYTF
j_gene: TRBJ2-3; v_gene: TRBV6-4; CDR3aa: CASSDRGGTGTDTQYF
j_gene: TRBJ1-2; v_gene: TRBV28; CDR3aa: CASSYSGTPYGYTF
j_gene: TRBJ2-3; v_gene: TRBV20-1; CDR3aa: CSAEGGTDTQYF
j_gene: .; v_gene: TRBV20-1; CDR3aa: CSAGQAGGRNEQYF
j_gene: TRBJ2-1; v_gene: TRBV6-5; CDR3aa: CASSYSGQGKNEQFF
j_gene: TRBJ2-3; v_gene: TRBV7-3; CDR3aa: CASTPGGRFTDTQYF
j_gene: TRBJ2-3; v_gene: TRBV11-2; CDR3aa: CASSFTGSTQYF
j_gene: TRBJ2-1; v_gene: TRBV29-1; CDR3aa: CSVTQGINEQFF
j_gene: TRBJ2-1; v_gene: TRBV7-9; CDR3aa: CASSHHRSGFHEQFF
j_gene: .; v_gene: TRBV28; CDR3aa: CASSLMTGDYEQYF
j_gene: TRBJ2-3; v_gene: TRBV6-6; CDR3aa: CASSYPGHLETDTQYF
j_gene: TRBJ2-1; v_gene: TRBV4-3; CDR3aa: CASSQYGRGFRFF
j_gene: TRBJ2-3; v_gene: TRBV6-6; CDR3aa: CASSRLGTSGGVDTQYF
j_gene: TRBJ2-6; v_gene: TRBV27; CDR3aa: CASSLGSGPGANVLTF
j_gene: TRBJ2-1; v_gene: TRBV12-3/TRBV12-4; CDR3aa: CASSSLGLAGVIGHEQFF
j_gene: TRBJ2-1; v_gene: TRBV4-3; CDR3aa: CASSQVTSGGDNEQFF
j_gene: TRBJ2-6; v_gene: TRBV5-6; CDR3aa: CASSLEAGSQAGANVLTF
j_gene: TRBJ2-1; v_gene: TRBV27; CDR3aa: CASRSRLPYNEQFF
j_gene: TRBJ1-1; v_gene: TRBV6-6; CDR3aa: CASSARGQGITEAFF
j_gene: TRBJ2-5; v_gene: TRBV5-1; CDR3aa: CASSLNSETQYF
j_gene: TRBJ2-1; v_gene: TRBV12-3/TRBV12-4; CDR3aa: CASSLIGQGRNEQFF
j_gene: TRBJ2-5; v_gene: TRBV7-6; CDR3aa: CASSLSGGAREAQYF
j_gene: TRBJ1-2; v_gene: TRBV6-2/TRBV6-3; CDR3aa: CASSHGSSNYGYTF
j_gene: TRBJ1-1; v_gene: TRBV20-1; CDR3aa: CSARDRTFEAFF
j_gene: TRBJ2-5; v_gene: TRBV9; CDR3aa: CASSVGGMQETQYF
j_gene: TRBJ2-7; v_gene: TRBV7-2; CDR3aa: CASSSQGQGPYEQYF
j_gene: TRBJ1-2; v_gene: TRBV12-3/TRBV12-4; CDR3aa: CASTQGLNYGYTF
j_gene: TRBJ1-2; v_gene: TRBV7-2; CDR3aa: CASSSRGADTNYGYTF
j_gene: TRBJ2-1; v_gene: TRBV20-1; CDR3aa: CSATRDLTYNEQFF
j_gene: TRBJ2-1; v_gene: TRBV7-8; CDR3aa: CASSPLGLWSYNEQFF
j_gene: TRBJ2-1; v_gene: TRBV25-1; CDR3aa: CASINRVNEQFF
j_gene: TRBJ2-7; v_gene: TRBV7-2; CDR3aa: CASSLQRLAYEQYF